These T cell receptor beta chains were read from a single sample in a study of blood T cell repertoires in COVID-19. Profiling relied on immunoSEQ multiplex PCR, and the TCRdb table lists in-frame clones only, not all of them. This sample has just over 95,000 clones; just over 90% occur once, and the top ten carry 5.1%. Source material: peripheral blood. These receptors were obtained from a man aged 45 to 65 with acute or convalescent COVID-19. Each CDR3 is given with its conserved first and last residue. D genes are given only for firm matches. The size of a clone is reported for some rows only, either as once, few or many, or as a class for expanded clones.

CDR3 protein: CASSLDAGGPLSSYNEQFF; D gene: TRBD2; CDR3 length: 19; J gene: TRBJ2-1; V gene: TRBV5-1; clone size: -
CDR3 protein: CASSQGRDSHPSTF; D gene: TRBD1; CDR3 length: 14; J gene: TRBJ1-2; V gene: TRBV4-1; clone size: once
CDR3 protein: CASSLGLAGVALYNEQFF; D gene: TRBD2; CDR3 length: 18; J gene: TRBJ2-1; V gene: TRBV5-6; clone size: -
CDR3 protein: CASSRQGATYNEQFF; D gene: TRBD1; CDR3 length: 15; J gene: TRBJ2-1; V gene: TRBV27; clone size: -
CDR3 protein: CASSLGVAGVNEQFF; D gene: TRBD2; CDR3 length: 15; J gene: TRBJ2-1; V gene: TRBV5-1; clone size: -
CDR3 protein: CASSPPRDFNSPLHF; D gene: -; CDR3 length: 15; J gene: TRBJ1-6; V gene: TRBV6-5; clone size: -
CDR3 protein: CASSRGTGSNQPQHF; D gene: TRBD1; CDR3 length: 15; J gene: TRBJ1-5; V gene: TRBV19; clone size: -
CDR3 protein: CASSLSGRGYGYTF; D gene: -; CDR3 length: 14; J gene: TRBJ1-2; V gene: TRBV27; clone size: -
CDR3 protein: CASSPGQGNQPQHF; D gene: TRBD1; CDR3 length: 14; J gene: TRBJ1-5; V gene: TRBV7-9; clone size: -
CDR3 protein: CASSPQGLAGGDTGELFF; D gene: TRBD2; CDR3 length: 18; J gene: TRBJ2-2; V gene: TRBV11-2; clone size: once
CDR3 protein: CAWSVGTGGQPQHF; D gene: TRBD1; CDR3 length: 14; J gene: TRBJ1-5; V gene: TRBV30; clone size: -
CDR3 protein: CASSPGSGSQETQYF; D gene: -; CDR3 length: 15; J gene: TRBJ2-5; V gene: TRBV7-7; clone size: -
CDR3 protein: CASFGSGTSGRNEQFF; D gene: TRBD2; CDR3 length: 16; J gene: TRBJ2-1; V gene: TRBV5-1; clone size: -
CDR3 protein: CASSIGHLNTEAFF; D gene: -; CDR3 length: 14; J gene: TRBJ1-1; V gene: TRBV19; clone size: -
CDR3 protein: CASRGQGATEAFF; D gene: TRBD1; CDR3 length: 13; J gene: TRBJ1-1; V gene: TRBV12-3/TRBV12-4; clone size: few
CDR3 protein: CASSSGLVPDTQYF; D gene: TRBD2; CDR3 length: 14; J gene: TRBJ2-3; V gene: TRBV11-2; clone size: -
CDR3 protein: CASSHAPSYEQYF; D gene: -; CDR3 length: 13; J gene: TRBJ2-7; V gene: TRBV4-3; clone size: -
CDR3 protein: CATETTGLGLGNQPQHF; D gene: -; CDR3 length: 17; J gene: TRBJ1-5; V gene: TRBV7-9; clone size: -
CDR3 protein: CASSVAPNQPQHF; D gene: -; CDR3 length: 13; J gene: TRBJ1-5; V gene: TRBV9; clone size: -
CDR3 protein: CASSRLAGDETDTQYF; D gene: TRBD2; CDR3 length: 16; J gene: TRBJ2-3; V gene: TRBV5-5; clone size: -
CDR3 protein: CASSGTSGSLGETQYF; D gene: TRBD2; CDR3 length: 16; J gene: TRBJ2-5; V gene: TRBV2; clone size: -
CDR3 protein: CASSGSGQGGTEAFF; D gene: TRBD1; CDR3 length: 15; J gene: TRBJ1-1; V gene: TRBV5-1; clone size: once
CDR3 protein: CASSQDLAVQETQYF; D gene: -; CDR3 length: 15; J gene: TRBJ2-5; V gene: TRBV4-2; clone size: -
CDR3 protein: CASSQAKSQAQYF; D gene: -; CDR3 length: 13; J gene: TRBJ2-5; V gene: TRBV7-2; clone size: -
CDR3 protein: CASSPLAGVRTDTQYF; D gene: TRBD2; CDR3 length: 16; J gene: TRBJ2-3; V gene: TRBV14; clone size: -
CDR3 protein: CASKVWGVSTDTQYF; D gene: -; CDR3 length: 15; J gene: TRBJ2-3; V gene: TRBV2; clone size: -
CDR3 protein: CAWRGRQGRLNTEAFF; D gene: -; CDR3 length: 16; J gene: TRBJ1-1; V gene: TRBV30; clone size: -
CDR3 protein: CASGLDSSGNTIYF; D gene: -; CDR3 length: 14; J gene: TRBJ1-3; V gene: TRBV12-5; clone size: -
CDR3 protein: CAASRTNTGELFF; D gene: -; CDR3 length: 13; J gene: TRBJ2-2; V gene: TRBV6-5; clone size: -
CDR3 protein: CASNLRGYTGELFF; D gene: -; CDR3 length: 14; J gene: TRBJ2-2; V gene: TRBV13; clone size: -
CDR3 protein: CASSLAPDRGGVWAYNEQFF; D gene: TRBD1; CDR3 length: 20; J gene: TRBJ2-1; V gene: TRBV7-2; clone size: -
CDR3 protein: CASSANRESGGYTF; D gene: -; CDR3 length: 14; J gene: TRBJ1-2; V gene: TRBV19; clone size: few
CDR3 protein: CASSSSGLGTEAFF; D gene: -; CDR3 length: 14; J gene: TRBJ1-1; V gene: TRBV9; clone size: -
CDR3 protein: CASSVVGRVNTGELFF; D gene: TRBD2; CDR3 length: 16; J gene: TRBJ2-2; V gene: TRBV9; clone size: -
CDR3 protein: CASSPRGRLAGVYEQYF; D gene: TRBD2; CDR3 length: 17; J gene: TRBJ2-7; V gene: TRBV19; clone size: -
CDR3 protein: CASSPQQGYQETQYF; D gene: TRBD1; CDR3 length: 15; J gene: TRBJ2-5; V gene: TRBV7-9; clone size: -
CDR3 protein: CASSPTAGSHYEQYF; D gene: -; CDR3 length: 15; J gene: TRBJ2-7; V gene: TRBV18; clone size: -
CDR3 protein: CASSPDSEIQVDQTRNTEAFF; D gene: -; CDR3 length: 21; J gene: TRBJ1-1; V gene: TRBV21-1; clone size: once
CDR3 protein: CASSQEPGLVGPGELFF; D gene: TRBD2; CDR3 length: 17; J gene: TRBJ2-2; V gene: TRBV3-1/TRBV3-2; clone size: -
CDR3 protein: CASSLLNRATGELFF; D gene: -; CDR3 length: 15; J gene: TRBJ2-2; V gene: TRBV7-9; clone size: -
CDR3 protein: CASSQASTGQASYEQYF; D gene: TRBD1; CDR3 length: 17; J gene: TRBJ2-7; V gene: TRBV4-3; clone size: -
CDR3 protein: CANPPGALTEAFF; D gene: -; CDR3 length: 13; J gene: TRBJ1-1; V gene: TRBV2; clone size: -
CDR3 protein: CASRQGGTGELFF; D gene: -; CDR3 length: 13; J gene: TRBJ2-2; V gene: TRBV6-5; clone size: -
CDR3 protein: CASSPSPTGGVTEAFF; D gene: TRBD1; CDR3 length: 16; J gene: TRBJ1-1; V gene: TRBV18; clone size: -
CDR3 protein: CASSISPGHSYEQYF; D gene: -; CDR3 length: 15; J gene: TRBJ2-7; V gene: TRBV27; clone size: -